This TCR beta chain was sequenced during a study of cytomegalovirus exposure and HLA in healthy donors. The PCR employed 60 Vbeta primers together with 13 Jbeta primers. The assay was immunoSEQ multiplex PCR, and TCRdb's table has in-frame clones only and misses some. This table holds around 160,000 clones, about 77% found once. Points from the study as a whole: Rates of TCR association differed by HLA locus in a later analysis, with DRB1 highest and HLA-C lowest. Later analysis found that TCR beta chains associated with HLA were more clonally expanded than other, equally common chains.

As concerns this clone: Its antigen remains unidentified.

Sequenced input: PBMCs. The origin of this receptor is a male donor in good health and CMV-seropositive.

CDR3 nucleotides: TGCGCCAGCAGTGGGCGGACAGGGGTGGAGACCCAGTACTTC. Translated: CASSGRTGVETQYF. The rearrangement links TRBV10-2 to TRBJ2-5; 9 bases are a match to TRBD1. The CDR3 contains 14 residues. The germline V gene has CDR1 WSHSY and CDR2 SAAADI. V trimming: 4 bases; J trimming: 5 bases; junction bases outside the gene matches: 5.